The 23 T cell receptor beta chains presented below share a single source sample, sequenced in a study of PD-1 blockade in classical Hodgkin lymphoma. Indicated time point: newly diagnosed, previously untreated cHL patient sample. Only in-frame clones appear in the TCRdb table, and some are missing; sequencing was by immunoSEQ multiplex PCR. The table has 20,000 to 25,000 clones, around 94% seen once. Material: peripheral blood mononuclear cells (PBMCs). The source is a human donor with classical Hodgkin lymphoma.

The chain carries TRBV6-4 and TRBJ2-5, with 8 positions matching TRBD1. Germline V gene sequence: CDR1 MRHNA, CDR2 SNTAGT. J gave up 4 bases and V 5 bases, and 9 bases lay outside the gene matches. The CDR3 is made up of 15 amino acids. The CDR3 reads CASSPGQGGIETQYF. The CDR3, as DNA: TGTGCCAGCAGTCCAGGACAGGGTGGGATAGAGACCCAGTACTTC.

The V call is TRBV6-4, the J call TRBJ1-2; D might be TRBD1 (6 bases). Trimming removed 7 bases from V and 8 bases from J, with 23 bases in between. CDR3 length: 15 amino acids. Germline CDR1 reads MRHNA; CDR2 reads SNTAGT. CDR3 coding DNA: TGTGCCAGCACTCATGGGGGCCTAACCCCTCGGGGCTACACCTTC. Translation gives CASTHGGLTPRGYTF.

The rearrangement joins TRBV5-4 to TRBJ2-3; 12 positions agree with TRBD2. V trimming: 3 bases; J trimming: 3 bases; junction bases outside the gene matches: 2. The CDR3 is 15 amino acids. Germline assignment: CDR1 SGHNT and CDR2 YYREEE (reference sequence). The CDR3 DNA reads as TGTGCCAGCAGCTCGACTAGCGGGGGAACAGATACGCAGTATTTT. It codes for CASSSTSGGTDTQYF.

This clone was recorded once. The gene calls are TRBV27 and TRBJ1-1; D gene uncertain. The V and J ends lost 3 bases and 0 bases respectively, with 8 bases between them. The CDR3 loop spans 14 amino acids. Germline V gene sequence: CDR1 MNHEY, CDR2 SMNVEV (reference sequence). CDR3 sequence: CASSFRAMNTEAFF. In DNA form, the CDR3 reads TGTGCCAGCAGTTTTAGGGCCATGAACACTGAAGCTTTCTTT.

The chain links TRBV4-1 to TRBJ2-2; no clear D. V lost 1 base and J 4 bases, leaving 10 bases between the germline ends. Germline CDR1 is MGHRA and CDR2 is YSYEKL. The CDR3 consists of 15 residues. CDR3 nucleotides: TGCGCCAGCAGCCAAGTGCCAGGCGGCACCGGGGAGCTGTTTTTT. This gives the protein CASSQVPGGTGELFF.

CDR3 region: CASSRMTAGADTQYF. The CDR3 bases are TGTGCCAGCAGCCGGATGACCGCGGGGGCAGATACGCAGTATTTT. The V gene is TRBV7-2, the J gene TRBJ2-3, with TRBD2 matching 7 bases. CDR1 and CDR2 (germline): SGHTA, FQGNSA. V dropped 5 bases and J dropped 4; count of bases not matched to a gene: 9. The CDR3 is 15 amino acids.

This clone occurred once. The J gene is TRBJ1-5, the V gene TRBV15, with D unclear. Germline V gene sequence: CDR1 LNHNV, CDR2 YYDKDF (reference sequence). The germline V and J ends were trimmed by 3 bases and 11 bases, with 14 bases remaining between them. CDR3 size: 13 residues. CDR3 sequence: CATSSGPSGSQHF. For the CDR3, the DNA is TGTGCCACCAGCAGCGGTCCTTCGGGGTCCCAGCATTTT. The entire variable domain, with the rest obtained from reference TRBV15 and TRBJ1-5, is as follows: DAMVIQNPRYQVTQFGKPVTLSCSQTLNHNVMYWYQQKSSQAPKLLFHYYDKDFNNEADTPDNFQSRRPNTSFCFLDIRSPGLGDTAMYLCATSSGPSGSQHFGDGTRLSIL.

The rearrangement links TRBV7-9 to TRBJ1-2; D remains ambiguous. The CDR3 has 12 amino acids. Germline CDR1 and CDR2: SEHNR and FQNEAQ (reference sequence). Trimming stripped 0 bases from V and 5 bases from J, with 4 bases between. The CDR3 loop is CASSLAEYGYTF. The CDR3 nucleotides read TGTGCCAGCAGCTTAGCCGAATATGGCTACACCTTC.

The chain employs TRBV12-2 and TRBJ2-1; the table's D call TRBD2 went unverified against the DNA. TRBV12-2 is shown as a pseudogene. There are 16 residues in the CDR3. The CDR3 DNA follows: TGTGCAAGTCGCCCGGGACTAGCGGGGGCCGACAATGAGCAGTTCTTC. Protein product: CASRPGLAGADNEQFF.

The rearrangement uses TRBV9 and TRBJ2-3; D is ambiguous. Looked up from germline, CDR1 is SGDLS and CDR2 is YYNGEE. CDR3 length: 14 residues. V gave up 0 bases and J gave up 6 bases, with 11 bases separating them. CDR3 in amino acids: CASSVDGQMDTQYF. The CDR3, as DNA: TGTGCCAGCAGCGTAGACGGCCAAATGGATACGCAGTATTTT. Drawing the rest from reference TRBV9 and TRBJ2-3, the complete variable domain is DSGVTQTPKHLITATGQRVTLRCSPRSGDLSVYWYQQSLDQGLQFLIQYYNGEERAKGNILERFSAQQFPDLHSELNLSSLELGDSALYFCASSVDGQMDTQYFGPGTRLTVL.

The V gene is TRBV18, the J gene TRBJ2-2; 13 bases agree with TRBD2. From germline, CDR1 is KGHSH and CDR2 LQKENI. CDR3 length equals 21 residues. The ends lost 0 bases at V and 4 bases at J; junction bases unmatched: 14. CDR3 in DNA: TGTGCCAGCTCACCACCCAGGAGGAACACACGGACTAGCGGGAGCACCGGGGAGCTGTTTTTT. Its protein product is CASSPPRRNTRTSGSTGELFF.

V gene TRBV4-3 combines with J gene TRBJ1-2; 9 bases fit TRBD1. The V segment lost 1 base and the J segment 4 bases; nucleotides outside the gene matches: 4. Germline V lookup: CDR1 LGHNA, CDR2 YSLEER. CDR3 length: 15 residues. The CDR3 DNA reads TGCGCCAGCAGCCAAGCGGGACAGGGAGTCTATGGCTACACCTTC. It encodes CASSQAGQGVYGYTF.

V is TRBV5-1 and J is TRBJ2-1; 7 bases line up with TRBD2. This CDR3 has 16 residues. Germline lookup yields CDR1 SGHRS and CDR2 YFSETQ. V lost 7 bases and J lost 8; bases outside the gene matches: 18. The CDR3 is CASLPNPLGSGYEQFF. As DNA, the CDR3 is TGCGCCAGCCTCCCAAACCCCTTAGGTAGCGGGTATGAGCAGTTCTTC.

The chain links TRBV10-1 to TRBJ2-2; 10 nucleotides agree with TRBD2. Germline-derived CDR1 and CDR2 are WNHNN and SYGVQD (reference sequence). The CDR3 runs 13 residues. V lost 4 bases, J lost 11 bases, and 4 bases stayed unmatched. CDR3 DNA sequence: TGCGCCAGCAGTGTTGTAGCGGGGGGCGAGCTGTTTTTT. Amino acid sequence: CASSVVAGGELFF.

Regarding this clone: The junction shows a germline mismatch at one end, possibly a read error. The chain links TRBV19 to TRBJ1-4, with D unclear. This CDR3 has 14 residues. Germline assignment: CDR1 LNHDA and CDR2 SQIVND (reference sequence). CDR3 sequence (DNA): TGTGCCAGTAGTAGGGTCCTAGGGAATGGAAAACTGTTTTTT. Protein product: CASSRVLGNGKLFF.

The J gene is TRBJ2-1, the V gene TRBV7-3; no definite D call. Looked up from germline, CDR1 is SGHTA and CDR2 is FQGTGA. There are 14 residues in the CDR3. The V end was cut by 5 bases, the J end by 9 bases, with 17 bases between. CDR3 sequence: CASSPPGLNGEQFF. The CDR3 DNA reads as TGTGCCAGCAGCCCGCCCGGGCTTAATGGTGAGCAGTTCTTC.

The V and J genes are TRBV30 and TRBJ2-3, with 10 positions matching TRBD1. Trimming removed 8 bases from V and 0 bases from J; junction bases left unmatched: 5. CDR3 length: 14 residues. Per germline, CDR1 GTSNPN and CDR2 SVGIG (reference sequence). CDR3 protein: CAHDRGPSTDTQYF. The CDR3 DNA reads as TGTGCCCACGACAGGGGGCCTAGCACAGATACGCAGTATTTT.

This chain uses TRBV5-1 with TRBJ2-2, with 12 bases lining up with TRBD1. This CDR3 has 15 residues. CDR1 is SGHRS and CDR2 is YFSETQ in the germline V gene. Unmatched junction bases numbered 5, after V lost 4 bases and J lost 7 bases. The CDR3 loop reads CASSRGTGGFGELFF. DNA of the CDR3: TGCGCCAGCAGCCGAGGGACAGGGGGCTTCGGGGAGCTGTTTTTT.

V gene TRBV7-9 combines with J gene TRBJ2-2; no definite D call. Trimming took off 2 bases at V and 2 bases at J, with 21 bases between the two ends. Germline lookup yields CDR1 SEHNR and CDR2 FQNEAQ (reference sequence). This CDR3 comprises 19 residues. CDR3 DNA: TGTGCCAGCAGCTTAAATCCCACAAGCCGTTTTCACAACACCGGGGAGCTGTTTTTT. Protein: CASSLNPTSRFHNTGELFF.

This sequence joins TRBV7-8 and TRBJ2-1; D is ambiguous. The V gene's germline CDR1 is SGHVS and CDR2 FQNEAQ. V was trimmed by 1 base and J by 12 bases, leaving 10 bases between them. The CDR3 is 12 residues long. The CDR3 region has the DNA TGTGCCAGCAGCTTAGGGTCACCCCTGCAGTTCTTC. Amino acids: CASSLGSPLQFF.

CDR3: CASSLRAGKVYEQYF. For the CDR3, the DNA is TGTGCCAGCAGCTTACGGGCAGGAAAGGTCTACGAGCAGTACTTC. V usage is TRBV7-7 and J usage is TRBJ2-7; D is unresolved. This CDR3 is 15 amino acids long. V was pared by 2 bases and J by 3 bases, with 14 bases between. In germline, CDR1 is SSHAT, CDR2 FNYEAQ (reference sequence).

This sequence joins TRBV4-1 and TRBJ2-3; tentatively, D is TRBD2 (7 bases). There are 16 residues in the CDR3. CDR1 is MGHRA, CDR2 YSYEKL, per germline. Trimming took 0 bases from V and 2 from J, leaving 12 bases between them. In DNA, the CDR3 is TGCGCCAGCAGCCAAGATGCGGGGGCCAACACAGATACGCAGTATTTT. It is translated as CASSQDAGANTDTQYF.

The chain carries TRBV30 and TRBJ1-5; D is ambiguous. The CDR3 consists of 13 residues. Trimming took 2 bases from V and 0 from J, leaving 5 bases between them. Germline V gene data show CDR1 as GTSNPN and CDR2 as SVGIG (reference sequence). In DNA, the CDR3 is TGTGCCTGGAGTCTGAGTAGCAATCAGCCCCAGCATTTT. Translation: CAWSLSSNQPQHF.